The T cell receptor (beta chain) described here comes from a study of T cell responses to AZD1222 COVID-19 vaccine. The germline V gene has CDR1 KGHSH and CDR2 LQKENI. The length of the CDR3 is 13 residues. V was clipped by 3 bases and J by 6 bases, with 12 bases between them. As to this clone: Its antigen is not known.

Overall study findings and caveats: The study found Spike-specific TCR breadth and depth rose after two AZD1222 doses. Donors skewed white British and female; clonal diversity was possibly underestimated.

Measured with immunoSEQ multiplex PCR; TCRdb has only the in-frame clones, and not every one. The data contain 150,000 to 200,000 clones, about 90% of them singletons. The sequence came from an adult who received the AZD1222 COVID-19 vaccine. The sequenced sample was peripheral blood, obtained 28 days after the second AZD1222 dose. This chain uses TRBV18 with TRBJ2-7; either TRBD1 or TRBD2 may supply D (7 bases each). CDR3 bases: TGTGCCAGCTCACCGCAGGGGGGGGGCGAGCAGTACTTC. Translation: CASSPQGGGEQYF.